This TCR beta chain was profiled in a study of radiotherapy plus CTLA-4 blockade in lung cancer. Germline V CDR1 and CDR2: SGHVS, FNYEAQ. J was trimmed by 4 bases and V by 3 bases; bases with no gene match: 7. This CDR3 comprises 15 residues. Libraries were prepared by immunoSEQ multiplex PCR; TCRdb keeps only in-frame clonotypes and omits some of them. The sample includes around 40,000 clones, approximately 85% of them seen just once. The specimen was peripheral blood, collected from a patient treated with radiotherapy plus ipilimumab. The rearrangement links TRBV7-6 to TRBJ2-7, with 9 bases that match TRBD2. This receptor was obtained from a human donor with non-small cell lung cancer who had stable disease on radiotherapy plus ipilimumab. Here the CDR3 reads CASSLETAGGYEQYF. DNA of the CDR3: TGTGCCAGCAGCTTGGAGACGGCGGGAGGGTACGAGCAGTACTTC.